This T cell receptor beta chain was documented in a study of Tregs in tolerant kidney transplant recipients. Study-level points and caveats: Biological reproducibility was not directly addressed in this study. Expanding Tregs on activated donor B cells appeared to best identify donor-specific TCRbeta clones.

About this clone: Antigen unknown.

Only in-frame clones appear in the TCRdb table, and some are missing; sequencing was by immunoSEQ multiplex PCR. The sample carries about 20,000 clones, approximately 85% recorded once. CD4+CD25+CD127- Tregs, CD4+CD25- non-Tregs, CD4 and CD8 cells were sorted. Thawed PBMCs were rested overnight at 37°C with 150 to 200 IU/ml IL-2 before regulatory T cell sorting. Sequencing was done on a sample of Tregs from blood. This clonotype was obtained from a human donor in good health.

CDR3 protein: CASTGLRTSGAYNEQFF. The CDR3 DNA is TGTGCCAGCACGGGCTTAAGGACTAGCGGGGCCTACAATGAGCAGTTCTTC. The chain links TRBV2 to TRBJ2-1; 12 bases line up with TRBD2. V lost 7 bases and J lost 2; bases outside the gene matches: 9. Germline lookup yields CDR1 SNHLY and CDR2 FYNNEI. CDR3 length equals 17 residues.